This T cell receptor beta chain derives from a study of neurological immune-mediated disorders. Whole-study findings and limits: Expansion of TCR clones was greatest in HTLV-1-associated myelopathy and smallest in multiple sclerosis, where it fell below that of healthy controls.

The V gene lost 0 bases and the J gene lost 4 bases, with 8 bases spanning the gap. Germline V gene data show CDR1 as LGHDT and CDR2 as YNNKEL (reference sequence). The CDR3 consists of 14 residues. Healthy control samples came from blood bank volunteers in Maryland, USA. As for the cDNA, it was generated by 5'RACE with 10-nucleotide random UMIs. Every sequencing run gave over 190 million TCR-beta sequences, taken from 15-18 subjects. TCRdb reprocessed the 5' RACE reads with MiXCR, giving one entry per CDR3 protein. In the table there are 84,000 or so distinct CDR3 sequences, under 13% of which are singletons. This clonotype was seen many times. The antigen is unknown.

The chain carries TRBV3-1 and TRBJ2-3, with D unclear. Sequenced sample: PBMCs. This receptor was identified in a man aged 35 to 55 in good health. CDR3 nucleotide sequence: TGTGCCAGCAGCCAAGATACGGCCCCAGATACGCAGTATTTT. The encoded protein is CASSQDTAPDTQYF.